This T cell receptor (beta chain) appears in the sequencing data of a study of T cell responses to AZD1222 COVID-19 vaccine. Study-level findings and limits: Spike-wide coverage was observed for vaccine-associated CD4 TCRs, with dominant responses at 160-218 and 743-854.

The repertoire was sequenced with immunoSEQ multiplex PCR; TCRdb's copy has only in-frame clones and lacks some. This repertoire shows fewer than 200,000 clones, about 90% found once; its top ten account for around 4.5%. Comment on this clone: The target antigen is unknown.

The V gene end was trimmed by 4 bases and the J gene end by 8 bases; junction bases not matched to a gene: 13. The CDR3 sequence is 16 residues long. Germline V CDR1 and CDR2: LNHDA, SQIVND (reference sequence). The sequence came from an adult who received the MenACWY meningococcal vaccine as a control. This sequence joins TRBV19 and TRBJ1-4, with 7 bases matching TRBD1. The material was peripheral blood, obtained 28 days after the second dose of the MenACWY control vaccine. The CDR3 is CASSTPHDRVGEKLFF. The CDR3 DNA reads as TGTGCCAGTAGTACCCCCCATGACAGGGTGGGGGAAAAACTGTTTTTT.